A selection of T cell receptor beta chains follows, all from one sample in a study of shared clonotypes between healthy human individuals. The protocol was immunoSEQ multiplex PCR, while the TCRdb copy is restricted to in-frame clones and leaves out a portion. Of 2 million to 2.5 million clones listed, just over 90% were seen once; the top ten hold roughly 0.36%. The specimen sequenced was naive CD4+ T cells from PBMCs. The receptors come from a man aged 18 to 30 in good health. Some clones in this sample may be carry-over from other donors' samples. Both conserved end residues are part of each CDR3. D genes are given only for firm matches. Rows may omit the clone size; those that give it use once, few, many or a size class.

cdr3_nt cdr3_aa clone_size d_call j_call v_call
TGTGCCAGCAGCTTTACGGGTGTATCCTACAATGAGCAGTTCTTC CASSFTGVSYNEQFF . . TRBJ2-1 TRBV7-9
TGTGCCAGCAGCTTAGCGGGACAGGGAGATCAGCCCCAGCATTTT CASSLAGQGDQPQHF . TRBD1 TRBJ1-5 TRBV7-8
TGTGCCAGCAGCTTAGAGTCGCGAGCTTTCTTT CASSLESRAFF few . TRBJ1-1 TRBV7-9
TGTGCCACGGGGGGCCCCTACAATGAGCAGTTCTTC CATGGPYNEQFF . . TRBJ2-1 TRBV19
TGTGCCAGCAGCTCCGGGGGCCTTGGGGAGACCCAGTACTTC CASSSGGLGETQYF . . TRBJ2-5 TRBV6-1
TGTGCCAGCAGTTCGAGGGGGAGGGGGAACACCGGGGAGCTGTTTTTT CASSSRGRGNTGELFF once . TRBJ2-2 TRBV6-5
TGTGCCAGCACCCGGGGGGAGTTAGATTCACCCCTCCACTTT CASTRGELDSPLHF . . TRBJ1-6 TRBV28
TGTGCCAGCAGCGACAGGGATCCCAATGAGCAGTTCTTC CASSDRDPNEQFF . . TRBJ2-1 TRBV9
TGTGCCAGCAGTTTTAAGGGTGTGAGCAATCAGCCCCAGCATTTT CASSFKGVSNQPQHF . . TRBJ1-5 TRBV27
TGTGCCAGCAGCCAAGAACGTAATGAGCAGTTCTTC CASSQERNEQFF . . TRBJ2-1 TRBV4-2
TGTGCCAGCAGCCCCAGCCCGAACCGGAACACTGAAGCTTTCTTT CASSPSPNRNTEAFF . . TRBJ1-1 TRBV9
TGTGCCAGCAGCTTAACTATGAACACTGAAGCTTTCTTT CASSLTMNTEAFF . . TRBJ1-1 TRBV7-3
TGTGCCAGCAGAAGAACTTGGACTGAAGCTTTCTTT CASRRTWTEAFF . . TRBJ1-1 TRBV28
TGTGCCAGCAGTCCCCGGGCACTCGGGGGGGGCGAGCAGTTCTTC CASSPRALGGGEQFF . TRBD2 TRBJ2-1 TRBV27
TGTGCCAGCAGATCCCATCCAGGGAGGGGGACCGGGGAGCTGTTTTTT CASRSHPGRGTGELFF . . TRBJ2-2 TRBV27
TGTGCCAGCAGCCAACGACTGCACTCCTACGAGCAGTACTTC CASSQRLHSYEQYF . . TRBJ2-7 TRBV6-6
TGTGCCAGCAGTCAAAGACGGGGGACTTTCTACGAGCAGTACTTC CASSQRRGTFYEQYF once . TRBJ2-7 TRBV27
TGTGCCAGCAGCTTGGTTAACAGGGGTGGTGGCTACACCTTC CASSLVNRGGGYTF . TRBD1 TRBJ1-2 TRBV5-8
TGCGCCAGCAGCCAAGGGACAGTAAGCTCCTACGAGCAGTACTTC CASSQGTVSSYEQYF . . TRBJ2-7 TRBV4-1
TGTGCCAGCAGCTTGGCGCAGCCCCCCTACGAGCAGTACTTC CASSLAQPPYEQYF . . TRBJ2-7 TRBV5-4
TGTGCCAGTACGGGGGAAAGACAGGGAGGGACTGGGGCCAACGTCCTGACTTTC CASTGERQGGTGANVLTF . . TRBJ2-6 TRBV7-9
TGCAGCGTTGGGACAGGGGAAACAGATACGCAGTATTTT CSVGTGETDTQYF . TRBD1 TRBJ2-3 TRBV29-1
TGTGCCAGCAGCGCCGACAGGGTATACGAAAAACTGTTTTTT CASSADRVYEKLFF . TRBD1 TRBJ1-4 TRBV7-2
TGCGCCAGCAGCTCCTTCGACAGGGGGCCCGAACAGTTAGGCATTCAGTACTTC CASSSFDRGPEQLGIQYF . TRBD1 TRBJ2-4 TRBV5-1
TGTGCCAGCAAGGAAGGGCGTTCAGTTGGGCAGGGGGCCTACGAGCAGTACTTC CASKEGRSVGQGAYEQYF . TRBD1 TRBJ2-7 TRBV7-8
TGTGCCAGCAGCTTCGACCCTCAGGAGTGGAATGAGCAGTTCTTC CASSFDPQEWNEQFF once . TRBJ2-1 TRBV11-2
TGCGCCAGCAGCAGTGAGGGGAACTCTGGAAACACCATATATTTT CASSSEGNSGNTIYF . . TRBJ1-3 TRBV5-1
TGTGCCAGCATCGCCCCAGGGACGACTGAAGCTTTCTTT CASIAPGTTEAFF . . TRBJ1-1 TRBV6-5
TGCAGTGCTAGGAGTATCTACGAGCAGTACTTC CSARSIYEQYF . . TRBJ2-7 TRBV20-1
TGTGCCAGCAGTTCCCAGGCTAGCAATCAGCCCCAGCATTTT CASSSQASNQPQHF . . TRBJ1-5 TRBV2
TGTGCCAGCAGCGTAGGTCCTAGCGGGAGATTGCGCACAGATACGCAGTATTTT CASSVGPSGRLRTDTQYF . TRBD2 TRBJ2-3 TRBV9
TGTGCCAGCAGCTTAGAGGGTGCCTACAATGAGCAGTTCTTC CASSLEGAYNEQFF . . TRBJ2-1 TRBV7-2
TGTGCCAGCAGTGAACCCCCCCGGACTAGCGGGATACAAGAGACCCAGTACTTC CASSEPPRTSGIQETQYF once TRBD2 TRBJ2-5 TRBV6-1
TGTGCCAGCAGCAGGGACACCGCCTCCTACAATGAGCAGTTCTTC CASSRDTASYNEQFF . . TRBJ2-1 TRBV11-2
TGTGCCAGCAGCTTCACTGGGTCCTACGAGCAGTACTTC CASSFTGSYEQYF once . TRBJ2-7 TRBV11-2
TGTGCCAGCAGTTTAGAGGGACAGGGAAGAGGTCAGCCCCAGCATTTT CASSLEGQGRGQPQHF . TRBD1 TRBJ1-5 TRBV27
TGTGCCAGCAAGGCTGGCGGGCGGGAGTCCCCTTACGAGCAGTACTTC CASKAGGRESPYEQYF . TRBD2 TRBJ2-7 TRBV5-4
TGTGCCAGCATGACTAGCGGGAGACGCGAGCAGTACTTC CASMTSGRREQYF . TRBD2 TRBJ2-7 TRBV28
TGTGCCAGCAGCTCCCGGACTAGCCCAGATACGCAGTATTTT CASSSRTSPDTQYF . TRBD2 TRBJ2-3 TRBV5-4
TGTGCCAGCAGCTCTGCAGGTCCCACCGGGGAGCTGTTTTTT CASSSAGPTGELFF . . TRBJ2-2 TRBV7-6
TGTGCCAGCAGCCCCGCTGGGGGGTCTGGGGCCAACGTCCTGACTTTC CASSPAGGSGANVLTF . . TRBJ2-6 TRBV7-9
TGTGCCTCGCTCGGGGCCCTGGCCGGGGAGCGCACTGAAGCTTTCTTT CASLGALAGERTEAFF few . TRBJ1-1 TRBV30
TGTGCCAGTGCCACAGCGGATAGCAATCAGCCCCAGCATTTT CASATADSNQPQHF . . TRBJ1-5 TRBV19
TGTGCCAGCAGCCGAATGCCCCCCCACGGGTATGGCTACACCTTC CASSRMPPHGYGYTF . . TRBJ1-2 TRBV5-6
TGTGCCAGCAGCCCCCCACTCGGGAGGATCTCAGGGGGGCAGTATTTT CASSPPLGRISGGQYF . . TRBJ2-3 TRBV7-9
TGTGCCAGCAGTTTAGGCGACAGGGGGCGTCAATCCACCTTC CASSLGDRGRQSTF . TRBD1 TRBJ1-2 TRBV28
TGTGCCAGCAGCTTGGGGATACAGAGAGCCAAAAACATTCAGTACTTC CASSLGIQRAKNIQYF . . TRBJ2-4 TRBV5-4
TGTGCCAGTACCCTGGGGGGGGGTCGCGCTGGCAGGGAGCTGTTTTTT CASTLGGGRAGRELFF . TRBD2 TRBJ2-2 TRBV19
TGTGCCAGCAGTTTGGGGAGGCTAGGGGGAAACACCATATATTTT CASSLGRLGGNTIYF . . TRBJ1-3 TRBV28
TGTGCCAGCAGTTTATTCCGTAGCGGGAGGGCCGGTTCCTACGAGCAGTACTTC CASSLFRSGRAGSYEQYF . TRBD2 TRBJ2-7 TRBV28
TGTGCCAGCAGTACCCAAATAGCGGGAGTGGGGGAGACCCAGTACTTC CASSTQIAGVGETQYF . TRBD2 TRBJ2-5 TRBV6-6
TGTGCCAGCAGTTACAACAGGGGGATCTATGGCTACACCTTC CASSYNRGIYGYTF . TRBD1 TRBJ1-2 TRBV7-9
TGTGCCAGCAGGGACAGGGGGCTCTATGAGCAGTTCTTC CASRDRGLYEQFF . TRBD1 TRBJ2-1 TRBV28
TGTGCCAGCTCACCACCGGGACACAGCTCGGACTACACCTTC CASSPPGHSSDYTF few . TRBJ1-2 TRBV18
TGTGCCACCCTCAGGGAATTGGACACCGGGGAGCTGTTTTTT CATLRELDTGELFF . . TRBJ2-2 TRBV2